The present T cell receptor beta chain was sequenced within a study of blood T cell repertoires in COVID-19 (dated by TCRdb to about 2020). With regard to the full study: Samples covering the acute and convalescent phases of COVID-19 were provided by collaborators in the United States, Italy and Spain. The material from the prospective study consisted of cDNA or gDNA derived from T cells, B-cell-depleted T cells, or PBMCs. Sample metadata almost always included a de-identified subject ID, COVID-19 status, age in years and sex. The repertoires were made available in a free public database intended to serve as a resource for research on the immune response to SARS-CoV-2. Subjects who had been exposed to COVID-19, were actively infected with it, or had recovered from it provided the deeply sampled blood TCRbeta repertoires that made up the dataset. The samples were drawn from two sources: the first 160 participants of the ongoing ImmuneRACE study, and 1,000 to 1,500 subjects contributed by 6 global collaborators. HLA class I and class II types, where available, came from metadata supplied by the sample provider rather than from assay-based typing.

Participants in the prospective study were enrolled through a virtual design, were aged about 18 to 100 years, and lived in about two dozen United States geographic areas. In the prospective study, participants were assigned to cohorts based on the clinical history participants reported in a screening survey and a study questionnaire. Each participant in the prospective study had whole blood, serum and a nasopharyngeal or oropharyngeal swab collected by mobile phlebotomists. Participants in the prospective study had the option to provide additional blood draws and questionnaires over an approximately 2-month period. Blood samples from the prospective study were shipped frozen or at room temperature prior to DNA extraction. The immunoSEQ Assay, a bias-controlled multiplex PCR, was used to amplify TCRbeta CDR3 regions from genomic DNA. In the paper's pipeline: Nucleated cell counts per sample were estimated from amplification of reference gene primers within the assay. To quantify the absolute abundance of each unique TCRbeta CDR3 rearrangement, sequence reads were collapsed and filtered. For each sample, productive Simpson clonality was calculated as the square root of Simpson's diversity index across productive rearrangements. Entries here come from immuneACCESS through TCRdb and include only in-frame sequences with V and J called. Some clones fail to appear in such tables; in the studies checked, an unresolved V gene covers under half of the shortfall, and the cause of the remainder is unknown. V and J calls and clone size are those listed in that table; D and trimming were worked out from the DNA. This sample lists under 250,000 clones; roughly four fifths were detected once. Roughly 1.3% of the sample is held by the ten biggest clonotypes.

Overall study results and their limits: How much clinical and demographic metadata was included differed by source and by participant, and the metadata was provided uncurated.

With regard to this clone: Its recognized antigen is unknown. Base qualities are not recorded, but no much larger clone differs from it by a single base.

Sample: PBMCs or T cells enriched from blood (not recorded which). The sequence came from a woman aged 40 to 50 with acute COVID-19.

The CDR3 protein is CASSARDYPSYNEQFF. The sequenced DNA: TGTGCCAGCAGCGCTCGGGACTATCCTTCCTACAATGAGCAGTTCTTC. The rearranged chain carries TRBV9 and TRBJ2-1; the central 7 bases match TRBD2. V is cut back by 3 bases and J by 1 base, with 7 bases in the junction unmatched. The CDR3 runs 16 amino acids, cysteine and phenylalanine included. Only the CDR3 DNA is retained, 48 bases long and in frame from the first base. CDR1 and CDR2 are drawn from the germline V gene: SGDLS, YYNGEE.